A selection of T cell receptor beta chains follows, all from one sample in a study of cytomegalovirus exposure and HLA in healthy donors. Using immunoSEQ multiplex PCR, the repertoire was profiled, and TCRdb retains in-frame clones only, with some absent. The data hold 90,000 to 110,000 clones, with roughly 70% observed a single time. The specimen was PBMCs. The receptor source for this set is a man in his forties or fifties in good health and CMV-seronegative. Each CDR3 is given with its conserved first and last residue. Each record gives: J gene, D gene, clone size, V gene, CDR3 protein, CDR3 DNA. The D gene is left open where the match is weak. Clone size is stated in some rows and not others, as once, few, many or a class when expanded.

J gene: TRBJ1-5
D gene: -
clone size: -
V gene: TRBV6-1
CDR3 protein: CASSDRGFGQPQHF
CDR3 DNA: TGTGCCAGCAGTGACAGGGGCTTTGGTCAGCCCCAGCATTTT

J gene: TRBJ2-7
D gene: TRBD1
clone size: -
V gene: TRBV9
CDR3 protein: CASSAAGTGASGQYF
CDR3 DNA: TGTGCCAGCAGCGCAGCCGGGACAGGGGCCTCCGGGCAGTACTTC

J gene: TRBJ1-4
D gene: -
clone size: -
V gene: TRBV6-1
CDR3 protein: CASSESLAGNEKLFF
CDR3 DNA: TGTGCCAGCAGTGAAAGTTTGGCGGGGAATGAAAAACTGTTTTTT

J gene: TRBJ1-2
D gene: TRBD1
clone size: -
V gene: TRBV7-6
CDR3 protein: CASSLVVRGWGNYGYTF
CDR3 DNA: TGTGCCAGCAGCTTAGTCGTCAGGGGGTGGGGTAACTATGGCTACACCTTC

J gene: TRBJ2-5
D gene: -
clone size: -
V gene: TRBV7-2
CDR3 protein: CASSPRQRKETQYF
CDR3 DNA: TGTGCCAGCAGCCCGAGACAGAGGAAAGAGACCCAGTACTTC

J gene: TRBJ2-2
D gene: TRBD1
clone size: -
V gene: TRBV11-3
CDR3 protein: CASSSPPTGSRNTGELFF
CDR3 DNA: TGTGCCAGCAGCTCACCCCCGACAGGGTCGAGGAACACCGGGGAGCTGTTTTTT

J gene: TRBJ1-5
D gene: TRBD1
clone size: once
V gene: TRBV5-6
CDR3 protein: CASSLAGGINQPQHF
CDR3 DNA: TGTGCCAGCAGCTTGGCAGGGGGGATCAATCAGCCCCAGCATTTT

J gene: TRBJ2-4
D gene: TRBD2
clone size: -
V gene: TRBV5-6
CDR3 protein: CASSFPGGPKNIQYF
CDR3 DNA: TGTGCCAGCAGTTTCCCGGGGGGACCCAAAAACATTCAGTACTTC

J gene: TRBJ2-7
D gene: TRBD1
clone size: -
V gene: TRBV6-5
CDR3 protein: CASSPGDRVSYEQYF
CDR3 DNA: TGTGCCAGCAGTCCCGGCGACAGGGTTTCCTACGAGCAGTACTTC

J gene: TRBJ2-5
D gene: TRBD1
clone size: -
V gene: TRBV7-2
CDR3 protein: CASSARQGGTQYF
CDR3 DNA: TGTGCCAGCAGCGCCCGACAGGGCGGGACCCAGTACTTC

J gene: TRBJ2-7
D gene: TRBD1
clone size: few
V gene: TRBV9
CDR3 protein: CASSVEAGGIYEQYF
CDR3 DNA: TGTGCCAGCAGCGTAGAGGCAGGGGGCATCTACGAGCAGTACTTC

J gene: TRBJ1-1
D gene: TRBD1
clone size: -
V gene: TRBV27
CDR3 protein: CASSSPNRGNTEAFF
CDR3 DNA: TGTGCCAGCAGTTCCCCCAACAGGGGGAACACTGAAGCTTTCTTT

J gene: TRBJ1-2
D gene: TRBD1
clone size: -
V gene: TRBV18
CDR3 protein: CASSPRGDYGYTF
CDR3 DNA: TGTGCCAGCTCACCCAGGGGGGACTATGGCTACACCTTC

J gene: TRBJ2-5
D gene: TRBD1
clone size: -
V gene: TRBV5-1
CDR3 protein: CASSYGTGEATQYF
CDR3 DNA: TGCGCCAGCAGCTACGGGACAGGGGAGGCGACCCAGTACTTC

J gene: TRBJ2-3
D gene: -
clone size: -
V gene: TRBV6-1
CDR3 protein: CASSEIGVPTDTQYF
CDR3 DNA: TGTGCCAGCAGTGAAATAGGGGTCCCCACAGATACGCAGTATTTT

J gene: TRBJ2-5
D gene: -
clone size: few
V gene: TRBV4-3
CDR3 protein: CASNQVGGQETQYF
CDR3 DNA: TGCGCCAGCAACCAAGTGGGGGGCCAAGAGACCCAGTACTTC

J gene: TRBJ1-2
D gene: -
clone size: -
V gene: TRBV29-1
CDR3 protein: CSGRDTYGYPF
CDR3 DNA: TGCAGCGGTAGGGACACCTATGGCTACCCCTTC

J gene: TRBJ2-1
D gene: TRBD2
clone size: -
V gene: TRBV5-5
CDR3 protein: CASSFTGTSGVNEQFF
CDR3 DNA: TGTGCCAGCAGCTTCACCGGGACTAGCGGGGTCAATGAGCAGTTCTTC

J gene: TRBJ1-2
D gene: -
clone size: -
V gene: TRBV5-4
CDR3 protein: CASSLDEGSYGYTF
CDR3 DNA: TGTGCCAGCAGCTTGGATGAGGGTAGCTATGGCTACACCTTC

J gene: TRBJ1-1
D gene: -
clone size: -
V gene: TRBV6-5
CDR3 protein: CASSYLAGEMNTEAFF
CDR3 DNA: TGTGCCAGCAGTTATCTGGCCGGGGAAATGAACACTGAAGCTTTCTTT

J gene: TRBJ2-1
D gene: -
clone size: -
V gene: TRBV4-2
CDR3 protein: CASSQERSGDNEQFF
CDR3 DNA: TGTGCCAGCAGCCAAGAAAGGTCAGGCGACAATGAGCAGTTCTTC

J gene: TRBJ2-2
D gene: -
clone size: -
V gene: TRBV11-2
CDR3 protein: CASSLLRNTGELFF
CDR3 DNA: TGTGCCAGCAGCCTGCTGCGGAACACCGGGGAGCTGTTTTTT

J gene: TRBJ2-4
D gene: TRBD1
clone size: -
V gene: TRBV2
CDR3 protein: CASSAPGQGGMGNIQYF
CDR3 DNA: TGTGCCAGCAGCGCGCCGGGACAGGGGGGTATGGGAAACATTCAGTACTTC

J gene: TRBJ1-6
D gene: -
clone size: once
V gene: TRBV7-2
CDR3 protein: CASSLVWQGSSPLHF
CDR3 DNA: TGTGCCAGCAGCTTAGTTTGGCAGGGATCTTCACCCCTCCACTTT

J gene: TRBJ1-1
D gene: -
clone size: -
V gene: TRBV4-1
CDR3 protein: CASRTGTLNTEAFF
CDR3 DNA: TGCGCCAGCAGGACCGGGACACTGAACACTGAAGCTTTCTTT

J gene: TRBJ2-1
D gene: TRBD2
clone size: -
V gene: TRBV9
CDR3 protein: CASSVAGGPSEQFF
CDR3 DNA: TGTGCCAGCAGCGTAGCGGGGGGGCCTAGTGAGCAGTTCTTC

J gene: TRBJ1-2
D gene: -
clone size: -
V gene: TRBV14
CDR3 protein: CASSTSPGTYGYTF
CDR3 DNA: TGTGCCAGCAGCACTTCACCGGGTACCTATGGCTACACCTTC

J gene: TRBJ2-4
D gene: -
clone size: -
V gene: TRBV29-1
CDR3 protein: CSVALSPGAKNIQYF
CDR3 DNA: TGCAGCGTTGCCCTATCCCCAGGGGCCAAAAACATTCAGTACTTC

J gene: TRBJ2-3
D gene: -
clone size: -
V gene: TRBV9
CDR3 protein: CASSVGGGSGTDTQYF
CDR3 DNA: TGTGCCAGCAGCGTAGGAGGGGGTAGCGGCACAGATACGCAGTATTTT

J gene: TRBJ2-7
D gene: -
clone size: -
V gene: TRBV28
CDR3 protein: CASSPSNGGYEQYF
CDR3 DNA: TGTGCCAGCAGTCCCTCGAATGGAGGGTACGAGCAGTACTTC

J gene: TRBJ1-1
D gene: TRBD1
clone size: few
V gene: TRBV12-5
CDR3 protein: CASGLSTGTGGFITEAFF
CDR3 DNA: TGTGCTAGTGGTTTGTCAACCGGGACAGGGGGTTTTATCACTGAAGCTTTCTTT

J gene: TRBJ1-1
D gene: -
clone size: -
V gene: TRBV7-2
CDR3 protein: CASSFMDSEAFF
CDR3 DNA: TGTGCCAGCAGCTTTATGGACAGTGAAGCTTTCTTT

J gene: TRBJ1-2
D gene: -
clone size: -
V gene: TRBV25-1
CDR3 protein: CASSELSNYGYTF
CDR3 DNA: TGTGCCAGCAGTGAACTAAGTAACTATGGCTACACCTTC

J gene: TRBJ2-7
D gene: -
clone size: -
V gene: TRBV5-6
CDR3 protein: CASSFGQLTYEQYF
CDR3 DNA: TGTGCCAGCAGCTTTGGACAGTTAACCTACGAGCAGTACTTC

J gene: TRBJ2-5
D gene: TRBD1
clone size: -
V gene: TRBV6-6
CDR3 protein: CASSYSSGGETQYF
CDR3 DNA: TGTGCCAGCAGTTACTCTTCAGGGGGAGAGACCCAGTACTTC

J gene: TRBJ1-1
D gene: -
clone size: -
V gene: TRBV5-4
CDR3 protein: CASSQRGENTEAFF
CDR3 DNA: TGTGCCAGCAGCCAACGGGGGGAGAACACTGAAGCTTTCTTT

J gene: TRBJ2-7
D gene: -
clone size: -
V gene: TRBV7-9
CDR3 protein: CASTRTIGGPGVYEQYF
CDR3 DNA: TGTGCCAGCACCCGGACTATAGGGGGCCCGGGAGTCTACGAGCAGTACTTC

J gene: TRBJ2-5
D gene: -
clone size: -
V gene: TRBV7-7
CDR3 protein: CASSADYYETQYF
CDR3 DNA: TGTGCTAGCAGCGCCGACTACTACGAGACCCAGTACTTC

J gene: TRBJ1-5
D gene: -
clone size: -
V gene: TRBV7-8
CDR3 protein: CASSLYTRADQPQHF
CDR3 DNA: TGTGCCAGCAGCTTATATACGAGGGCTGATCAGCCCCAGCATTTT

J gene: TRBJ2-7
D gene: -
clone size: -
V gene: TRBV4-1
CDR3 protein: CASSHASSYEQYF
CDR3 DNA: TGCGCCAGCAGCCATGCCAGCTCCTACGAGCAGTACTTC

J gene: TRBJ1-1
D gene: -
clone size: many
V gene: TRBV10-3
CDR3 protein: CAISEGHPRAEAFF
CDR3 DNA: TGTGCCATCAGTGAGGGACACCCGAGAGCTGAAGCTTTCTTT

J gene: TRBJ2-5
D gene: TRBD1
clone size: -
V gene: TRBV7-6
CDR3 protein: CASSLARQGVLRGLGETQYF
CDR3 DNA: TGTGCCAGCAGCTTAGCACGACAGGGGGTTTTGAGGGGTCTAGGGGAGACCCAGTACTTC

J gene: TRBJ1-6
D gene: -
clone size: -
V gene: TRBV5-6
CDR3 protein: CASSPVASINSPLHF
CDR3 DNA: TGTGCCAGCAGTCCGGTTGCATCCATTAATTCACCCCTCCACTTT

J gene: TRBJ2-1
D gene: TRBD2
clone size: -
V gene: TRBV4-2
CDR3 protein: CASSQVGGGDEQFF
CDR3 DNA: TGTGCCAGCAGCCAAGTCGGTGGGGGGGATGAGCAGTTCTTC

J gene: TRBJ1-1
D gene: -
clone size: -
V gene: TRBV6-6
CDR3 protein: CASSYSGVRDAFF
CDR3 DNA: TGTGCCAGCAGTTACTCTGGGGTGCGGGATGCTTTCTTT

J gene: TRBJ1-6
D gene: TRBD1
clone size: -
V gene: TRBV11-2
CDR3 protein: CASSFIPGQRMGNSPLHF
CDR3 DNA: TGTGCCAGCAGCTTTATTCCGGGACAGCGGATGGGGAATTCACCCCTCCACTTT